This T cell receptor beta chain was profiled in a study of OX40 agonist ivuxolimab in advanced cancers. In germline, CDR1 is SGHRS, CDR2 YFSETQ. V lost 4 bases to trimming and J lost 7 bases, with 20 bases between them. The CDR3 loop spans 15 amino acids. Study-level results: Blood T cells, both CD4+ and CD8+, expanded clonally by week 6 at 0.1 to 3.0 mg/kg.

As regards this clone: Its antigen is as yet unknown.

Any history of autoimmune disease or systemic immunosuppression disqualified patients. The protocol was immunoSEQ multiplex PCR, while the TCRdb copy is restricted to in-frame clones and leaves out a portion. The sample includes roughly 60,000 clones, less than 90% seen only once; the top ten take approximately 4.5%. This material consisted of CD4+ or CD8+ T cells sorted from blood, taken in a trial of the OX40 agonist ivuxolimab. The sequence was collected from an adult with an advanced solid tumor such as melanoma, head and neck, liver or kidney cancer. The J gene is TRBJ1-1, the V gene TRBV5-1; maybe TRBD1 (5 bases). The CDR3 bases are TGCGCCAGCAGCCCTCAGCCGGGGCCTGAGGGTGAAGCTTTCTTT. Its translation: CASSPQPGPEGEAFF.